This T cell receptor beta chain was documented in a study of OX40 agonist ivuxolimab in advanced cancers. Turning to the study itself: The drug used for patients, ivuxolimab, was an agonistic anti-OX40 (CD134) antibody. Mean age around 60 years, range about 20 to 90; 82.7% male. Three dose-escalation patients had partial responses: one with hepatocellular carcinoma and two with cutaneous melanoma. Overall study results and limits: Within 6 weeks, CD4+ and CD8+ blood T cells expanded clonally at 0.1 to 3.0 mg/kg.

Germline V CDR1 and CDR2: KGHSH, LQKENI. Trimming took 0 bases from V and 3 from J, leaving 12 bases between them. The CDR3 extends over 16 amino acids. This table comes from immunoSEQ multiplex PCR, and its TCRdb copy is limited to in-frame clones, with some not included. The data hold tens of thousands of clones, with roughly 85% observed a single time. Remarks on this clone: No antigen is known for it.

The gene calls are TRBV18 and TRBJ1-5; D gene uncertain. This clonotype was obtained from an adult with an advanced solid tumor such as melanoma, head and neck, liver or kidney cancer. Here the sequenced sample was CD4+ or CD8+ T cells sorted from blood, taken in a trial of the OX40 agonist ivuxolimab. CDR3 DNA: TGTGCCAGCTCACCACCGGTCGTTGGCCCCAATCAGCCCCAGCATTTT. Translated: CASSPPVVGPNQPQHF. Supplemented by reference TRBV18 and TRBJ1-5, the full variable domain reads NAGVMQNPRHLVRRRGQEARLRCSPMKGHSHVYWYRQLPEEGLKFMVYLQKENIIDESGMPKERFSAEFPKEGPSILRIQQVVRGDSAAYFCASSPPVVGPNQPQHFGDGTRLSIL.